This T cell receptor beta chain emerged from a study of blood T cell repertoires in COVID-19. Study in general: T cells, B-cell-depleted T cells, or PBMCs supplied cDNA or gDNA.

The CDR3 loop spans 14 amino acids. Germline V CDR1 and CDR2: LNHDA, SQIVND (reference sequence). V lost 3 bases to trimming and J lost 5 bases, with 14 bases between them. Authors' analysis steps: Estimation of nucleated cell counts was performed using reference gene primer amplification. Data came from immunoSEQ multiplex PCR; TCRdb stores just in-frame clones and leaves some out. V, J and clone size were drawn from that table, and D and trimming were deduced from the DNA. The table records about 300,000 clones, more than 85% of them present only once. This receptor was identified in a man aged 70-80 years with acute or convalescent COVID-19. The gene calls are TRBV19 and TRBJ2-7; D possibly corresponds to TRBD1 (6 bases). Material: peripheral blood. The CDR3, as DNA: TGTGCCAGTAGTATCTCGAGGGGGATTGACGAGCAGTACTTC. Residues: CASSISRGIDEQYF.